Listed below are T cell receptor beta chains from one sample, sequenced in a study of blood T cells in healthy people across ages. TCRdb redid the calling of the 5' RACE reads with MiXCR, one entry per CDR3 protein. The sample contains fewer than 800,000 distinct CDR3 sequences, roughly 20% of which appear only once. Material for sequencing was blood. These receptors originate from a man between 65 and 79 years old in good health. CDR3s include the opening cysteine and the closing phenylalanine or tryptophan. D genes are given only for firm matches. Size is stated for part of the rows, as once, few or many counts, or as a class when the clone is expanded.

NA,NA,TRBJ2-7,TRBV4-1,TGCGCCAGCAGCCAAGATGGGACGGAGTCCTACGAGCAGTACTTC,CASSQDGTESYEQYF
TRBD2,few,TRBJ2-2,TRBV19,TGTGCCAGTAGCCGGACTAGCGATTGGTCCGGGGAGCTGTTTTTT,CASSRTSDWSGELFF
NA,NA,TRBJ1-4,TRBV4-1,TGCGCCAGCAGCCAAGGGGGGCAGGGGCACGAAAAACTGTTTTTT,CASSQGGQGHEKLFF
TRBD1,NA,TRBJ1-1,TRBV6-2/TRBV6-3,TGTGCCAGCGACAGGGGACAGGTGAACACTGAAACTTTCTTT,CASDRGQVNTETFF
NA,few,TRBJ1-1,TRBV3-1,TGTGCCAGCAGCCAAGGATTTGCGGTTCTCACTGAAGCTTTCTTT,CASSQGFAVLTEAFF
TRBD2,NA,TRBJ2-3,TRBV13,TGTGCCAGCGGCTTCACAGTCCCGGGACTAGCAGATACGCAGTATTTT,CASGFTVPGLADTQYF
TRBD2,NA,TRBJ2-5,TRBV28,TGTGCCAGCAGTCCCGAAGGGGCGGGAGGGTTGAAGACCCAGTACTTC,CASSPEGAGGLKTQYF
TRBD2,NA,TRBJ2-1,TRBV2,TGTGCCAGCAAAGAGGGGACTAGCAGGTTAGGTGAGCAGTTCTTC,CASKEGTSRLGEQFF
TRBD1,NA,TRBJ2-2,TRBV29-1,TGCAGCGTTGAAGAGACAGGGTCCGGGGAGCTGTTTTTT,CSVEETGSGELFF
NA,NA,TRBJ2-7,TRBV7-9,TGTGCCAGCAGCGGTCAAGGTCCAGATAGCTCCTACGAGCAGTACTTC,CASSGQGPDSSYEQYF
NA,many,TRBJ1-1,TRBV14,TGTGCCAGCAGCCAAGACATGGGGTCCATGAACACTGAAGCTTTCTTT,CASSQDMGSMNTEAFF
TRBD2,NA,TRBJ2-7,TRBV6-5,TGTGCCAGCAGTTACTCAAAGGGAGGGTACTACGAGCAGTACTTC,CASSYSKGGYYEQYF
NA,NA,TRBJ2-3,TRBV20-1,TGCAGTGCTAGAGACGCCCTCGGCACAGATACGCAGTATTTT,CSARDALGTDTQYF
TRBD1,many,TRBJ2-7,TRBV20-1,TGCAGTGCTACAACCGACAGGGACGAGCAGTACTTC,CSATTDRDEQYF
NA,few,TRBJ2-1,TRBV20-1,TGCAGCCTGGGGGGGGCGGGATACAATGAGCAGTTCTTC,CSLGGAGYNEQFF
NA,once,TRBJ2-5,TRBV20-1,TGCAGTGCTAGAGATCGGCAGGGTAAAGAGACCCAGTACTTC,CSARDRQGKETQYF
NA,NA,TRBJ1-5,TRBV6-5,TGTGCCAGCAGTTACGTTCGGGATCAGCCCCAGCATTTT,CASSYVRDQPQHF
TRBD1,NA,TRBJ1-2,TRBV6-2/TRBV6-3,TGTGCCAGCAGTTTATCTGACAGGGATGGCTACACCTTC,CASSLSDRDGYTF